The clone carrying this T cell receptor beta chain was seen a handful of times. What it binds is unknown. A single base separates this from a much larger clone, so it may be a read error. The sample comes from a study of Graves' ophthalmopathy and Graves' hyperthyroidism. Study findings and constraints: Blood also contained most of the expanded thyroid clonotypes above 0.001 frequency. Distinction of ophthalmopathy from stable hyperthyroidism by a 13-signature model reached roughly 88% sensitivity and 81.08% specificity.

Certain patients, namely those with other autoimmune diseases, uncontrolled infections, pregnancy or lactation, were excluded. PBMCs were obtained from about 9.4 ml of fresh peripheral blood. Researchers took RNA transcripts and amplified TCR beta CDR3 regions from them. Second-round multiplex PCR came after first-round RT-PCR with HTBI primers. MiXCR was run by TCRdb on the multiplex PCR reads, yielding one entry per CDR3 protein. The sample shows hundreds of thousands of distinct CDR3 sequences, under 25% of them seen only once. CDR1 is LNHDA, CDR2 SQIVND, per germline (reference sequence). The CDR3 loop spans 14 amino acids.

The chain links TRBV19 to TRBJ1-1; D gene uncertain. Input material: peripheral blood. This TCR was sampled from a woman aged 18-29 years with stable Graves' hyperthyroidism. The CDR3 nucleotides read TGTGCCTGTAGTAACGCCCGGGGGAACACTGAAGCTTTCTTT. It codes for CACSNARGNTEAFF.